These T cell receptor beta chains were read from a single sample in a study of blood T cell repertoires in COVID-19. Sequencing used immunoSEQ multiplex PCR; TCRdb keeps in-frame clones, though not all of them. Of about 150,000 clones in the sample, roughly 71% are singletons; the top ten hold around 3.5%. Sequenced material: peripheral blood. The receptors originated from a woman older than 75 with acute or convalescent COVID-19. Each CDR3 is given with its conserved first and last residue. The D gene is left open where the match is weak. Rows may omit the clone size; those that give it use once, few, many or a size class.

j_call d_call v_call clone_size cdr3_aa cdr3_nt
TRBJ1-2 NA TRBV18 NA CASSPPAGIGYTF TGTGCCAGCTCACCACCGGCAGGGATAGGCTACACCTTC
TRBJ1-6 NA TRBV6-2/TRBV6-3 NA CASSVGGVSSYNSPLHF TGTGCCAGCAGCGTCGGCGGGGTCAGCTCCTATAATTCACCCCTCCACTTT
TRBJ2-3 TRBD2 TRBV10-3 NA CAISHTSASTDTQYF TGTGCCATCAGCCATACTAGCGCTAGCACAGATACGCAGTATTTT
TRBJ2-4 NA TRBV29-1 NA CSGGSGGTKNIQYF TGCAGCGGAGGTTCGGGTGGAACCAAAAACATTCAGTACTTC
TRBJ2-1 TRBD1 TRBV6-5 NA CASSYSGQGWNEQFF TGTGCCAGCAGTTATTCTGGACAGGGGTGGAATGAGCAGTTCTTC
TRBJ2-7 TRBD1 TRBV9 NA CASSEQGYEQYF TGTGCCAGCAGCGAACAGGGGTACGAGCAGTACTTC
TRBJ1-1 TRBD1 TRBV2 NA CASSEGTGAVNTEAFF TGTGCCAGCAGTGAAGGGACAGGAGCGGTGAACACTGAAGCTTTCTTT
TRBJ1-3 TRBD1 TRBV3-1/TRBV3-2 NA CASSQNPTGIGNTIYF TGTGCCAGCAGTCAAAACCCGACAGGGATAGGAAACACCATATATTTT
TRBJ2-6 NA TRBV6-1 NA CASSDPGGGANVLTF TGTGCCAGCAGTGACCCGGGTGGTGGGGCCAACGTCCTGACTTTC
TRBJ2-3 TRBD2 TRBV5-6 NA CASSSWTSGNDTQYF TGTGCCAGCAGCTCATGGACTAGCGGGAATGATACGCAGTATTTT
TRBJ2-7 TRBD1 TRBV19 NA CASSPRTGEIYEQYF TGTGCCAGTAGTCCCCGGACAGGGGAAATCTACGAGCAGTACTTC
TRBJ2-2 TRBD1 TRBV19 NA CASSRGQVNTGELFF TGTGCCAGTAGTAGGGGACAGGTTAACACCGGGGAGCTGTTTTTT
TRBJ2-7 NA TRBV3-1/TRBV3-2 once CASSQGATSYEQYF TGTGCCAGCAGCCAGGGGGCCACTTCCTACGAGCAGTACTTC
TRBJ1-5 NA TRBV27 NA CASSSLGHPGGNQPQHF TGTGCCAGCAGTTCCCTAGGACATCCAGGTGGCAATCAGCCCCAGCATTTT
TRBJ1-5 NA TRBV27 NA CASSLLGRDKANQPQHF TGTGCCAGCAGTTTATTAGGTCGAGACAAGGCCAATCAGCCCCAGCATTTT
TRBJ2-7 NA TRBV29-1 NA CSVRGGSYEQYF TGCAGCGTCAGGGGCGGCTCCTACGAGCAGTACTTC
TRBJ1-1 TRBD1 TRBV20-1 few CSARDRTGAFF TGCAGTGCTAGGGACAGGACAGGTGCTTTCTTT
TRBJ1-1 NA TRBV2 NA CASSEQGVDTEAFF TGTGCCAGCAGTGAGCAGGGTGTGGACACTGAAGCTTTCTTT
TRBJ2-6 NA TRBV3-1/TRBV3-2 NA CASSQVSVFAAGANVLTF TGTGCCAGCAGCCAAGTCTCAGTGTTCGCCGCTGGGGCCAACGTCCTGACTTTC
TRBJ2-2 TRBD1 TRBV5-6 NA CASSLRDRGHNGELFF TGTGCCAGCAGCCTTAGGGACAGGGGGCATAACGGGGAGCTGTTTTTT
TRBJ2-1 NA TRBV19 few CASSVTINNEQFF TGTGCCAGTAGTGTCACTATAAACAATGAGCAGTTCTTC
TRBJ2-1 TRBD1 TRBV11-2 few CASSPGQGYNEQFF TGTGCCAGCAGCCCGGGACAGGGATACAATGAGCAGTTCTTC
TRBJ2-3 NA TRBV28 few CASSGGLDTQYF TGTGCCAGCAGTGGCGGGTTAGATACGCAGTATTTT
TRBJ2-3 TRBD2 TRBV6-2/TRBV6-3 NA CASSPAGLSDTQYF TGTGCCAGCAGCCCAGCGGGATTGTCAGATACGCAGTATTTT
TRBJ2-3 NA TRBV6-6 NA CATRGSGQNTDTQYF TGTGCCACTCGGGGGTCGGGACAGAACACAGATACGCAGTATTTT
TRBJ1-5 TRBD1 TRBV7-2 few CASSTTGGQPQHF TGTGCCAGCAGCACCACAGGGGGTCAGCCCCAGCATTTT
TRBJ1-1 TRBD1 TRBV6-6 once CASSLDRGNTEAFF TGTGCCAGCAGTCTCGACAGGGGGAACACTGAAGCTTTCTTT
TRBJ2-3 TRBD2 TRBV19 NA CASSRRLAGHSTDTQYF TGTGCCAGTAGTCGGCGGTTAGCGGGGCACAGCACAGATACGCAGTATTTT
TRBJ1-5 NA TRBV2 NA CASSVYGNQPQHF TGTGCCAGCAGTGTATATGGCAATCAGCCCCAGCATTTT
TRBJ1-2 TRBD1 TRBV6-5 once CASSYPGQGYYGYTF TGTGCCAGCAGTTACCCCGGACAGGGTTACTATGGCTACACCTTC
TRBJ2-1 NA TRBV4-1 NA CASSQELSGSSWSYNEQFF TGCGCCAGCAGCCAAGAACTATCAGGGTCATCTTGGTCCTACAATGAGCAGTTCTTC
TRBJ1-1 NA TRBV7-9 once CASSFFFSNTEAFF TGTGCCAGCAGCTTTTTTTTCTCGAACACTGAAGCTTTCTTT
TRBJ1-2 NA TRBV4-3 NA CASSLHFGSAIANYGYTF TGCGCCAGCAGCCTGCACTTCGGCAGCGCTATAGCTAACTATGGCTACACCTTC
TRBJ2-7 TRBD2 TRBV19 NA CASSMMYRLASYEQYF TGTGCCAGTAGTATGATGTATAGACTAGCTTCCTACGAGCAGTACTTC
TRBJ2-1 TRBD2 TRBV28 NA CASSQVGLAGGRGYNEQFF TGTGCCAGCAGCCAAGTCGGGTTGGCTGGCGGGAGAGGGTACAATGAGCAGTTCTTC
TRBJ1-3 NA TRBV6-2/TRBV6-3 NA CASSYPRGTSSGNTIYF TGTGCCAGCAGTTACCCGCGGGGGACAAGCTCTGGAAACACCATATATTTT
TRBJ1-6 NA TRBV14 NA CASSPSSYNSPLHF TGTGCCAGCAGTCCTAGCTCCTATAATTCACCCCTCCACTTT
TRBJ2-5 NA TRBV20-1 NA CSAPGQETQYF TGCAGTGCCCCGGGCCAAGAGACCCAGTACTTC
TRBJ1-6 NA TRBV3-1/TRBV3-2 NA CASSQEPGVGTPLHF TGTGCCAGCAGCCAAGAGCCCGGGGTTGGGACACCCCTCCACTTT
TRBJ1-5 NA TRBV6-6 NA CASNTNAAQPQHF TGTGCCAGCAATACTAACGCTGCTCAGCCCCAGCATTTT
TRBJ2-2 TRBD2 TRBV5-1 few CASSRGASGIGGELFF TGCGCCAGCAGCCGGGGGGCTAGCGGGATTGGCGGGGAGCTGTTTTTT
TRBJ2-7 TRBD1 TRBV3-1/TRBV3-2 NA CASTHRETGTYEQYF TGTGCCAGCACCCACCGAGAGACAGGGACCTACGAGCAGTACTTC
TRBJ2-7 TRBD2 TRBV7-2 NA CASSPTGPSGGYEQYF TGTGCCAGCAGCCCGACCGGCCCTAGCGGGGGCTACGAGCAGTACTTC
TRBJ1-4 NA TRBV10-3 NA CAIRRAQGTNEKLFF TGTGCCATCAGAAGAGCGCAGGGGACTAATGAAAAACTGTTTTTT